The 24 T cell receptor beta chains presented below share a single source sample, sequenced in a study of blood T cell repertoires in COVID-19. The data were produced by immunoSEQ multiplex PCR, yet TCRdb's version contains in-frame clones alone and is incomplete. The table has about 250,000 clones, approximately 80% seen once; the top ten hold about 4.8%. Sequencing was done on a sample of peripheral blood. The receptors derive from a woman aged 70-85 years with acute or convalescent COVID-19.

The V gene is TRBV18, the J gene TRBJ1-3; weak D call: TRBD1 (5 bases). The CDR3 is 14 amino acids. Germline V gene sequence: CDR1 KGHSH, CDR2 LQKENI. Trimming took off 1 base at V and 3 bases at J, with 7 bases between the two ends. CDR3 amino acids: CASSPQGNGNTIYF. DNA of the CDR3: TGTGCCAGCTCACCACAGGGGAATGGAAACACCATATATTTT.

This clone appeared a few times. The V call is TRBV4-3, the J call TRBJ2-3; no clear D gene. The CDR3 loop spans 15 amino acids. The V gene's germline CDR1 is LGHNA and CDR2 YSLEER. Between the trimmed V and J ends, which lost 0 bases and 2 bases, there was a span of 9 bases. The CDR3 here is CASSQELQYTDTQYF. The CDR3 DNA is TGCGCCAGCAGCCAAGAATTGCAGTACACAGATACGCAGTATTTT.

This sequence joins TRBV19 and TRBJ2-1, with 7 bases lining up with TRBD2. The J segment lost 6 bases and the V segment lost 5 bases, leaving 13 bases of the junction unmatched. Germline-derived CDR1 and CDR2 are LNHDA and SQIVND (reference sequence). The CDR3 length is 16 residues. The CDR3 region is CASSFPPAGMGNEQFF. The CDR3 DNA follows: TGTGCCAGTAGTTTCCCTCCAGCGGGAATGGGCAATGAGCAGTTCTTC.

This chain links TRBV11-3 with TRBJ2-1; TRBD1 matches 7 bases. Germline lookup yields CDR1 SGHNT and CDR2 YENEEA. This CDR3 comprises 13 residues. V shed 4 bases, J shed 4 bases, and the junction held 1 base outside the gene matches. The CDR3 coding sequence is TGTGCCAGCAGCTCGACAGGGTACAATGAGCAGTTCTTC. It yields the protein CASSSTGYNEQFF.

The chain combines TRBV25-1 with TRBJ1-1; 8 bases agree with TRBD1. Unmatched junction bases numbered 13, after V lost 2 bases and J lost 11 bases. The CDR3 runs to 15 residues. Looked up from germline, CDR1 is MGHDK and CDR2 is SYGVNS. This CDR3 reads CASSETGQALLGAFF. The CDR3 nucleotides are TGTGCCAGCAGTGAAACGGGACAGGCGCTTCTGGGGGCTTTCTTT.

This rearrangement joins TRBV7-9 to TRBJ2-1; D ambiguous. The CDR3 has 15 amino acids. Trimming took off 7 bases at V and 0 bases at J, with 13 bases between the two ends. CDR1 and CDR2 from the germline V gene are SEHNR and FQNEAQ (reference sequence). CDR3 region: CASMPLGSSYNEQFF. The CDR3 DNA reads TGTGCCAGCATGCCCCTGGGCAGCTCCTACAATGAGCAGTTCTTC.

J is TRBJ2-1 and V is TRBV11-1, with 7 bases fitting TRBD1. The V segment lost 5 bases and the J segment 15 bases; nucleotides outside the gene matches: 19. Germline V gene lookup returns CDR1 SGHAT and CDR2 FQDESV (reference sequence). The CDR3 is 15 amino acids. DNA of the CDR3: TGTGCCAGCAGCCTAGAAAGGGACAGCGTACGGGCTCGGTTCTTC. As protein: CASSLERDSVRARFF. Supplemented by reference TRBV11-1 and TRBJ2-1, the full variable domain reads EAEVAQSPRYKITEKSQAVAFWCDPISGHATLYWYRQILGQGPELLVQFQDESVVDDSQLPKDRFSAERLKGVDSTLKIQPAELGDSAMYLCASSLERDSVRARFFGPGTRLTVL.

The chain uses TRBV5-1 and TRBJ2-5, with D maybe TRBD2 (7 bases). V lost 1 base to trimming and J lost 5 bases, with 12 bases between them. Germline V gives CDR1 SGHRS, CDR2 YFSETQ. This CDR3 has 14 residues. The chain's CDR3 is CASSLRGGLETQYF. The CDR3 region has the DNA TGCGCCAGCAGCTTGAGGGGGGGACTGGAGACCCAGTACTTC.

V gene TRBV5-4 combines with J gene TRBJ1-2; 9 bases are shared with TRBD1. Germline values: CDR1 SGHNT, CDR2 YYREEE (reference sequence). The V gene end was trimmed by 5 bases and the J gene end by 9 bases; junction bases not matched to a gene: 14. The CDR3 spans 15 residues. In nucleotides, the CDR3 is TGTGCCAGCAGAGCGCCCGGGACAGGGTTGGTTAGCTACACCTTC. Protein sequence: CASRAPGTGLVSYTF.

The chain links TRBV6-5 to TRBJ1-5, with TRBD1 identical over 8 bases. J was trimmed by 1 base and V by 5 bases; bases with no gene match: 4. Germline CDR1 reads MNHEY; CDR2 reads SVGAGI. The CDR3 has 15 amino acids. CDR3 region: CASSPQGGSNQPQHF. Written as DNA, the CDR3 is TGTGCCAGCAGTCCACAGGGGGGGAGCAATCAGCCCCAGCATTTT.

The gene calls are TRBV3-1 (or the pseudogene TRBV3-2) and TRBJ1-1, with 8 bases matching TRBD1. CDR1 is LGHDT, CDR2 YNNKEL, per germline (reference sequence). This CDR3 has 14 amino acids. The V gene end was trimmed by 1 base and the J gene end by 8 bases; junction bases not matched to a gene: 6. CDR3 protein: CASSQGTGSEEAFF. The CDR3 DNA reads TGTGCCAGCAGCCAAGGGACAGGGTCGGAGGAAGCTTTCTTT.

This clone was found a few times. The chain recombines TRBV18 with TRBJ1-1, with a weak D call TRBD1 (6 bases). The CDR3 totals 14 residues. Trimming took off 2 bases at V and 5 bases at J, with 12 bases between the two ends. The germline CDR1 and CDR2 sequences are KGHSH and LQKENI. The CDR3 bases are TGTGCCAGCTCACCAACGGCAGGGGAGACTGAAGCTTTCTTT. As protein: CASSPTAGETEAFF.

V is TRBV18 and J is TRBJ1-3, with 8 bases identical to TRBD1. CDR3 length: 17 amino acids. The V segment lost 5 bases and the J segment 0 bases; nucleotides outside the gene matches: 9. Germline V gene lookup returns CDR1 KGHSH and CDR2 LQKENI. The CDR3 nucleotides read TGTGCCAGCTCATCCTCAGGGGGCAAATCCTCTGGAAACACCATATATTTT. This encodes CASSSSGGKSSGNTIYF.

The CDR3 nucleotides are TGTGCCAGCACGACAGGGAACACCGGGGAGCTGTTTTTT. The encoded protein is CASTTGNTGELFF. J is TRBJ2-2 and V is TRBV5-4; tentative D call: TRBD1 (6 bases). This CDR3 has 13 residues. Trimming left V 6 bases short and J 1 base short, with 7 bases between. From germline, CDR1 is SGHNT and CDR2 YYREEE (reference sequence).

J is TRBJ1-5 and V is TRBV19, with D unclear. This CDR3 contains 13 residues. Trimming left V 3 bases short and J 5 bases short, with 8 bases between. The germline V gene encodes CDR1 LNHDA and CDR2 SQIVND (reference sequence). The CDR3 DNA is TGTGCCAGTAGTATTGGCGGGGATCAGCCCCAGCATTTT. Its translation: CASSIGGDQPQHF.

The sample holds one count of this clone. This chain uses TRBV18 with TRBJ1-1; no clear D gene. CDR1 is KGHSH and CDR2 is LQKENI in the germline V gene. Trimming took off 3 bases at V and 1 base at J, with 15 bases between the two ends. This CDR3 has 16 residues. CDR3 residues: CASSPNRGGTNTEAFF. CDR3 DNA sequence: TGTGCCAGCTCACCGAACCGGGGAGGTACGAACACTGAAGCTTTCTTT.

The chain combines TRBV10-3 with TRBJ1-5; a possible D gene is TRBD1 (6 bases). The germline V and J ends were trimmed by 1 base and 4 bases, with 8 bases remaining between them. Germline CDR1 reads ENHRY; CDR2 reads SYGVKD. The CDR3 totals 14 residues. The CDR3: CAISELQGNQPQHF. As DNA, the CDR3 is TGTGCCATCAGTGAGTTACAGGGTAATCAGCCCCAGCATTTT.

V usage is TRBV5-6 and J usage is TRBJ2-4; 10 bases are shared with TRBD2. CDR3 size: 15 residues. Trimming removed 4 bases from V and 8 bases from J; junction bases left unmatched: 9. Germline CDR1 reads SGHDT; CDR2 reads YYEEEE. The CDR3 loop reads CASSPRLAGEDIQYF. DNA of the CDR3: TGTGCCAGCAGCCCTCGACTAGCGGGTGAGGACATTCAGTACTTC. The full variable domain, rest sourced from reference TRBV5-6 and TRBJ2-4, is DAGVTQSPTHLIKTRGQQVTLRCSPKSGHDTVSWYQQALGQGPQFIFQYYEEEERQRGNFPDRFSGHQFPNYSSELNVNALLLGDSALYLCASSPRLAGEDIQYFGAGTRLSVL.

The chain is built from TRBV27 and TRBJ1-1, with no clear D. The CDR3 sequence is 14 residues long. The germline V and J ends were trimmed by 3 bases and 2 bases, with 10 bases remaining between them. CDR1 MNHEY and CDR2 SMNVEV come from the germline V gene (reference sequence). CDR3 in amino acids: CASSFGQLNTEAFF. The CDR3 region has the DNA TGTGCCAGCAGTTTTGGGCAGCTTAACACTGAAGCTTTCTTT.

The chain links TRBV27 to TRBJ1-4; TRBD1 might be the D (6 bases). CDR3 length equals 14 residues. Germline CDR1 reads MNHEY; CDR2 reads SMNVEV (reference sequence). Trimming removed 3 bases at V and 7 bases at J, with 12 bases between. The CDR3 loop reads CASSLNRAGEKLFF. The CDR3 DNA is TGTGCCAGCAGTTTGAACAGGGCGGGTGAAAAACTGTTTTTT.

This clone was found a few times. J is TRBJ2-2 and V is TRBV6-6, with 9 bases that match TRBD2. The germline V gene encodes CDR1 MNHNY and CDR2 SVGAGI (reference sequence). The CDR3 spans 18 residues. The trim removed 5 bases at V and 5 bases at J, leaving 15 bases unmatched. CDR3 sequence reads: CASSPGRAGGPGTGELFF. For the CDR3, the DNA is TGTGCCAGCAGTCCCGGCCGGGCGGGGGGGCCGGGTACCGGGGAGCTGTTTTTT.

V is TRBV4-1 and J is TRBJ1-2; 8 bases map to TRBD1. The V and J ends lost 0 bases and 1 base, in that order; junction bases with no gene match: 7. Germline V gene data show CDR1 as MGHRA and CDR2 as YSYEKL. This CDR3 has 17 residues. Written as DNA, the CDR3 is TGCGCCAGCAGCCAAGACAGGGGGCGCTCATTTAACTATGGCTACACCTTC. Protein sequence: CASSQDRGRSFNYGYTF.

This chain uses TRBV5-4 with TRBJ2-5, with TRBD2 matching 11 bases. With V trimmed by 3 bases and J by 0 bases, 4 bases remained unmatched. The CDR3 consists of 16 residues. Germline V CDR1 and CDR2: SGHNT, YYREEE (reference sequence). CDR3 region: CASSSASGGYQETQYF. CDR3 coding DNA: TGTGCCAGCAGCTCGGCTAGCGGGGGGTACCAAGAGACCCAGTACTTC.

The V and J genes are TRBV7-9 and TRBJ2-1, with TRBD2 identical over 11 bases. Germline CDR1 and CDR2: SEHNR and FQNEAQ (reference sequence). This CDR3 is 16 amino acids long. The V and J ends lost 5 bases and 0 bases, in that order; junction bases with no gene match: 3. CDR3 amino acids: CASSSSGGASYNEQFF. Here the CDR3 DNA reads TGTGCCAGCAGCAGTAGCGGGGGGGCCTCCTACAATGAGCAGTTCTTC.